This T cell receptor (beta chain) emerged from a study of cytomegalovirus exposure and HLA in healthy donors. This PCR relied on a set of 60 Vbeta primers and 13 Jbeta primers. This table comes from immunoSEQ multiplex PCR, and its TCRdb copy is limited to in-frame clones, with some not included. The data show around 99,000 clones, 69% seen once. This CDR3 spans 14 amino acids. V was shortened by 6 bases and J by 8 bases, with 16 bases between the two germline ends. CDR1 is MNHNS and CDR2 is SASEGT in the germline V gene. Material: PBMCs. The source of this sequence is a woman aged 70-85 years in good health and CMV-seropositive. The J gene is TRBJ1-4, the V gene TRBV6-1; D may be TRBD1 (5 bases). CDR3 sequence (DNA): TGTGCCAGCAGGGTGGGGGGGGAAGGCGAAAAACTGTTTTTT. Translation: CASRVGGEGEKLFF.